This passage covers 28 T cell receptor beta chains from one sample sequenced in a study of blood T cell repertoires in COVID-19. Generated by immunoSEQ multiplex PCR, the TCRdb table keeps only in-frame clones and is missing some. The profile shows tens of thousands of clones, 80% to 95% of them singletons. The sequencing input was peripheral blood. Receptors originate from a human donor in a cohort sampled during active COVID-19.

The table lists this clone with a count of one. V and J are TRBV10-3 and TRBJ1-2; D call uncertain. The CDR3 has 13 amino acids. Germline V lookup: CDR1 ENHRY, CDR2 SYGVKD. The germline V and J ends were trimmed by 3 bases and 2 bases, with 7 bases remaining between them. CDR3 nucleotide sequence: TGTGCCATCAGTGAACTAGGCAACTATGGCTACACCTTC. Translation: CAISELGNYGYTF.

The count of this clone is one. The J gene is TRBJ2-6, the V gene TRBV3-1 (or the pseudogene TRBV3-2), with D hard to call. Per the germline V gene, CDR1 is LGHDT and CDR2 is YNNKEL (reference sequence). CDR3 length: 15 amino acids. Trimming stripped 0 bases from V and 15 bases from J, with 18 bases between. CDR3 sequence (DNA): TGTGCCAGCAGCCAAGAGATGTATTCGGGTGACGGCCTGACTTTC. Translation gives CASSQEMYSGDGLTF.

The chain links TRBV14 to TRBJ1-2; 8 bases align to TRBD1. CDR1 is SGHDN and CDR2 is FVKESK in the germline V gene. Trimming at V came to 5 bases and at J to 5 bases, leaving 4 bases not matched to a gene. There are 13 residues in the CDR3. CDR3 nucleotide sequence: TGTGCCAGCAGCGGGACAGGCGCGTATGGCTACACCTTC. Translating it yields CASSGTGAYGYTF. The entire variable domain, with the rest obtained from reference TRBV14 and TRBJ1-2, is as follows: EAGVTQFPSHSVIEKGQTVTLRCDPISGHDNLYWYRRVMGKEIKFLLHFVKESKQDESGMPNNRFLAERTGGTYSTLKVQPAELEDSGVYFCASSGTGAYGYTFGSGTRLTVV.

The chain carries TRBV5-4 and TRBJ2-5; 12 bases match TRBD2. The V and J ends lost 1 base and 3 bases, in that order; junction bases with no gene match: 7. This CDR3 has 17 residues. The germline V gene encodes CDR1 SGHNT and CDR2 YYREEE (reference sequence). The CDR3: CASSLPSGGVSKETQYF. DNA of the CDR3: TGTGCCAGCAGCTTGCCTAGCGGGGGGGTTTCGAAAGAGACCCAGTACTTC. Full variable domain (rest looked up from reference TRBV5-4 and TRBJ2-5): ETGVTQSPTHLIKTRGQQVTLRCSSQSGHNTVSWYQQALGQGPQFIFQYYREEENGRGNFPPRFSGLQFPNYSSELNVNALELDDSALYLCASSLPSGGVSKETQYFGPGTRLLVL.

V usage is TRBV19 and J usage is TRBJ2-2, with TRBD1 as a possible D gene (6 bases). Germline CDR1 reads LNHDA; CDR2 reads SQIVND (reference sequence). This CDR3 is built from 15 residues. V was trimmed by 10 bases and J by 1 base, leaving 16 bases between them. Here the CDR3 reads CATTPGQKNTGELFF. For the CDR3, the DNA is TGTGCCACTACACCAGGACAGAAGAACACCGGGGAGCTGTTTTTT.

J is TRBJ2-1 and V is TRBV19; 9 bases match TRBD1. The CDR3 extends over 13 amino acids. Germline lookup yields CDR1 LNHDA and CDR2 SQIVND (reference sequence). Trimming cost V 6 bases and J 6 bases; bases outside gene matches: 3. This CDR3 is CASRGTGINEQFF. The CDR3 DNA reads as TGTGCCAGTAGGGGGACAGGGATCAATGAGCAGTTCTTC.

The chain couples TRBV6-4 to TRBJ2-3; 11 nucleotides line up with TRBD2. Germline lookup yields CDR1 MRHNA and CDR2 SNTAGT. The CDR3 runs to 16 residues. V lost 4 bases, J lost 3 bases, and 6 bases stayed unmatched. Here the CDR3 reads CASSVSSGGRTDTQYF. DNA for the CDR3: TGTGCCAGCAGTGTCTCTAGCGGGGGGCGAACAGATACGCAGTATTTT.

J is TRBJ2-3 and V is TRBV3-1 (or the pseudogene TRBV3-2), with D possibly matching TRBD2 (6 bases). CDR3 size: 15 residues. Trimming pared 8 bases from V and 6 bases from J, leaving 21 bases between. Germline CDR1 reads LGHDT; CDR2 reads YNNKEL (reference sequence). The CDR3, as DNA: TGTGCCAGCGGTCCCGGCGCGGGGCCGGGGGATACGCAGTATTTT. Translated: CASGPGAGPGDTQYF.

This clone came up once. V usage is TRBV27 and J usage is TRBJ2-1; 8 positions agree with TRBD2. This CDR3 spans 16 amino acids. The ends lost 1 base at V and 4 bases at J; junction bases unmatched: 6. Germline assignment: CDR1 MNHEY and CDR2 SMNVEV (reference sequence). CDR3 sequence reads: CASSLFPSGRYNEQFF. Written as DNA, the CDR3 is TGTGCCAGCAGTTTATTTCCTAGCGGGCGTTACAATGAGCAGTTCTTC.

This rearrangement joins TRBV7-8 to TRBJ2-3; D possibly corresponds to TRBD2 (5 bases). The CDR3 runs to 15 residues. With 6 bases removed from V and 4 bases from J, the gap between germline ends came to 17 bases. Germline CDR1 SGHVS, CDR2 FQNEAQ. In DNA, the CDR3 is TGTGCCAGCAGGGTACTAGTTGTCCCCTCAGATACGCAGTATTTT. Protein sequence: CASRVLVVPSDTQYF.

V is TRBV27 and J is TRBJ1-1; weak D call: TRBD1 (5 bases). This CDR3 has 15 residues. Germline CDR1 and CDR2: MNHEY and SMNVEV (reference sequence). The V end was cut by 5 bases, the J end by 1 base, with 14 bases between. This CDR3 is CASSSSAGGNTEAFF. The CDR3 DNA reads as TGTGCCAGCAGTAGCTCAGCCGGGGGGAACACTGAAGCTTTCTTT.

The chain links TRBV10-3 to TRBJ2-3, with TRBD2 matching over 7 bases. The V gene's germline CDR1 is ENHRY and CDR2 SYGVKD. V lost 3 bases and J lost 6; bases outside the gene matches: 9. The CDR3 runs 15 residues. The CDR3: CAISEGLGAGDTQYF. The CDR3, as DNA: TGTGCCATCAGTGAAGGACTAGGGGCGGGGGATACGCAGTATTTT.

The V and J genes are TRBV29-1 and TRBJ1-2; the match to TRBD1 covers 9 bases. The germline V gene has CDR1 SQVTM and CDR2 ANQGSEA. The CDR3 is made up of 12 amino acids. Trimming took 7 bases from V and 2 from J; bases not matched to a gene: 2. The CDR3 region has the DNA TGCAGCGGGGGACAGGGCAACTATGGCTACACCTTC. It codes for CSGGQGNYGYTF. The whole variable domain, remainder taken from reference TRBV29-1 and TRBJ1-2, is SAVISQKPSRDICQRGTSLTIQCQVDSQVTMMFWYRQQPGQSLTLIATANQGSEATYESGFVIDKFPISRPNLTFSTLTVSNMSPEDSSIYLCSGGQGNYGYTFGSGTRLTVV.

The chain links TRBV7-2 to TRBJ2-1; D might be TRBD2 (6 bases). Trimming stripped 1 base from V and 1 base from J, with 11 bases between. Germline CDR1 SGHTA, CDR2 FQGNSA. The CDR3 sequence is 16 residues long. The chain's CDR3 is CASSLGGGGSYNEQFF. CDR3 DNA: TGTGCCAGCAGCTTAGGGGGAGGTGGGTCCTACAATGAGCAGTTCTTC.

This clone was seen just once. The rearrangement uses TRBV5-1 and TRBJ1-4; perhaps TRBD1 as D (5 bases). The CDR3 runs to 15 residues. Deletions cut 2 bases from V and 8 bases from J, with 16 bases between. Germline V gene data show CDR1 as SGHRS and CDR2 as YFSETQ. DNA for the CDR3: TGCGCCAGCAGCTTCGTGGGTAAAGGGGAAGAAAAACTGTTTTTT. It yields the protein CASSFVGKGEEKLFF. The whole variable domain, remainder taken from reference TRBV5-1 and TRBJ1-4, is KAGVTQTPRYLIKTRGQQVTLSCSPISGHRSVSWYQQTPGQGLQFLFEYFSETQRNKGNFPGRFSGRQFSNSRSEMNVSTLELGDSALYLCASSFVGKGEEKLFFGSGTQLSVL.

The gene calls are TRBV5-4 and TRBJ2-2; D perhaps matches TRBD2 (7 bases). The CDR3 is made up of 15 amino acids. Germline V CDR1 and CDR2: SGHNT, YYREEE (reference sequence). V gave up 1 base and J gave up 4 bases, with 11 bases separating them. This CDR3 is CASSLRGTTTGELFF. CDR3 in DNA: TGTGCCAGCAGCTTGAGGGGGACTACCACCGGGGAGCTGTTTTTT.

The chain uses TRBV27 and TRBJ2-7, with 9 bases fitting TRBD1. V lost 4 bases to trimming and J lost 2 bases; unmatched junction nucleotides: 3. Germline V lookup: CDR1 MNHEY, CDR2 SMNVEV (reference sequence). The CDR3 runs to 14 residues. CDR3 sequence: CASSSDRGPYEQYF. DNA for the CDR3: TGTGCCAGCAGTTCGGACAGGGGACCCTACGAGCAGTACTTC.

The V and J genes are TRBV10-3 and TRBJ1-5; 9 positions agree with TRBD1. Germline CDR1 and CDR2: ENHRY and SYGVKD. The V and J ends lost 6 bases and 5 bases, in that order; junction bases with no gene match: 2. There are 13 residues in the CDR3. The CDR3 loop reads CAISRDRDQPQHF. The DNA of the CDR3 is TGTGCCATCAGCCGGGACAGGGATCAGCCCCAGCATTTT.

The V and J genes are TRBV6-2 or TRBV6-3 and TRBJ2-7; 9 bases agree with TRBD2. The V and J ends lost 5 bases and 1 base, in that order; junction bases with no gene match: 3. The length of the CDR3 is 14 residues. CDR1 MNHEY and CDR2 SVGEGT come from the germline V gene. As DNA, the CDR3 is TGTGCCAGCAGTACTACTAGCGGGTCCTACGAGCAGTACTTC. Protein product: CASSTTSGSYEQYF.

This chain connects TRBV7-9 to TRBJ1-1; D is unresolved. V dropped 8 bases and J dropped 3 bases, with 13 bases sitting between them. Germline V gene sequence: CDR1 SEHNR, CDR2 FQNEAQ (reference sequence). The CDR3 covers 13 residues. CDR3 DNA sequence: TGTGCCAGCGGTCGAGACTCGTACACTGAAGCTTTCTTT. This translates into CASGRDSYTEAFF.

This clone appeared once. J is TRBJ2-4 and V is TRBV4-3; possible D gene TRBD1, 6 bases. The CDR3 is made up of 14 amino acids. CDR1 and CDR2 from the germline V gene are LGHNA and YSLEER. Trimming shortened V by 2 bases and J by 5 bases, and 10 bases separated the two germline ends. CDR3 loop: CASSQYSGENIQYF. In nucleotides, the CDR3 is TGCGCCAGCAGCCAATACTCAGGGGAAAACATTCAGTACTTC.

This chain connects TRBV7-2 to TRBJ2-7, with D perhaps TRBD2 (5 bases). This CDR3 has 13 amino acids. Germline V gives CDR1 SGHTA, CDR2 FQGNSA. Trimming cost V 3 bases and J 7 bases, with 13 bases left between them. The CDR3 here is CASSLGIRGEQYF. For the CDR3, the DNA is TGTGCCAGCAGCTTGGGAATACGGGGAGAGCAGTACTTC.

This clone is medium-sized within its sample. This rearrangement joins TRBV4-1 to TRBJ2-1; maybe TRBD1 (6 bases). Trimming removed 4 bases at V and 5 bases at J, with 15 bases between. This CDR3 comprises 15 residues. Germline V gene lookup returns CDR1 MGHRA and CDR2 YSYEKL. The CDR3 DNA is TGCGCCAGCAGCCGGGAAGGCCAGGGGAACAATGAGCAGTTCTTC. Its protein is CASSREGQGNNEQFF.

The chain joins TRBV10-3 to TRBJ1-2, with TRBD1 as a possible D gene (5 bases). There are 13 residues in the CDR3. V shed 9 bases and J shed 2 bases, with 13 bases lying between them. The germline CDR1 and CDR2 sequences are ENHRY and SYGVKD. CDR3 in DNA: TGTGCCATGGGGGGACCGTCGAACTATGGCTACACCTTC. Translating gives CAMGGPSNYGYTF.

The V call is TRBV9, the J call TRBJ2-3; TRBD2 agrees at 7 bases. The V gene end was trimmed by 4 bases and the J gene end by 1 base; junction bases not matched to a gene: 6. This CDR3 comprises 15 residues. Per germline, CDR1 SGDLS and CDR2 YYNGEE. The CDR3 protein is CASSHGTTRTDTQYF. The CDR3 DNA reads TGTGCCAGCAGCCACGGGACTACTCGCACAGATACGCAGTATTTT. Together with reference TRBV9 and TRBJ2-3, the CDR3 gives the full variable domain: DSGVTQTPKHLITATGQRVTLRCSPRSGDLSVYWYQQSLDQGLQFLIQYYNGEERAKGNILERFSAQQFPDLHSELNLSSLELGDSALYFCASSHGTTRTDTQYFGPGTRLTVL.

The rearrangement uses TRBV5-1 and TRBJ2-1, with a tentative D call TRBD2 (5 bases). CDR1 is SGHRS and CDR2 is YFSETQ in the germline V gene. Trimming took off 4 bases at V and 0 bases at J, with 20 bases between the two ends. The CDR3 totals 18 residues. The CDR3 coding sequence is TGCGCCAGCAGCCAAAACCCCTTTAGCGCCCGCTCCTACAATGAGCAGTTCTTC. Translating it yields CASSQNPFSARSYNEQFF.

The chain links TRBV24-1 to TRBJ1-2; TRBD1 matches at 9 bases. Trimming took 3 bases from V and 7 from J; bases not matched to a gene: 8. Looked up from germline, CDR1 is KGHDR and CDR2 is SFDVKD. The CDR3 has 15 amino acids. The CDR3 nucleotides read TGTGCCACCAGTGATGGACCGGGACAGGGAAGTGGCTACACCTTC. Amino acids: CATSDGPGQGSGYTF.

The J gene is TRBJ1-5, the V gene TRBV6-2 or TRBV6-3; perhaps TRBD1 as D (6 bases). CDR1 is MNHEY and CDR2 is SVGEGT in the germline V gene. This CDR3 is built from 15 residues. The germline V and J ends were trimmed by 5 bases and 7 bases, with 18 bases remaining between them. CDR3 in amino acids: CASSTPEGGRQPQHF. CDR3 in DNA: TGTGCCAGCAGTACCCCTGAGGGGGGGCGGCAGCCCCAGCATTTT.